A single sample is the source of the 24 T cell receptor beta chains below, sequenced in a study of regulatory T cells in long-lasting Graves disease. Time point described: newly diagnosed GD, antithyroid drugs for less than 3 months. With RNA extracted from PBMCs as input, the TCR library was made. Arm-PCR with iRepertoire HTBI primers amplified the CDR3 regions for these TCR beta libraries. In TCRdb, the multiplex PCR reads were re-called with MiXCR into one record per CDR3 protein. The sample carries around 320,000 distinct CDR3 sequences, approximately 15% recorded once. This same sample was also taken into another study, of T cells in Graves' hyperthyroidism and ophthalmopathy.

The input for sequencing was peripheral blood mononuclear cells (PBMCs), taken at new diagnosis, from a patient treated with antithyroid drugs. The receptors stem from a man between 40 and 49 years old with Graves disease.

This chain uses TRBV19 with TRBJ1-1; 9 nucleotides match TRBD1. Germline CDR1 reads LNHDA; CDR2 reads SQIVND (reference sequence). V lost 7 bases, J lost 1 base, and 7 bases stayed unmatched. The CDR3 spans 15 residues. In DNA form, the CDR3 reads TGTGCCAGTAAAACCGGGACAGGGAAGAACACTGAAGCTTTCTTT. Its protein product is CASKTGTGKNTEAFF.

This clonotype was detected many times. This rearrangement joins TRBV18 to TRBJ2-1; a possible D gene is TRBD2 (5 bases). V lost 4 bases and J lost 14, with 15 bases in between. Germline V gives CDR1 KGHSH, CDR2 LQKENI. This CDR3 is 12 amino acids long. This CDR3 is CASSLSGTDKFF. The DNA for the CDR3 is TGTGCCAGCTCACTGTCGGGAACAGATAAGTTCTTC.

A few counts support this clonotype. V usage is TRBV27 and J usage is TRBJ2-1, with D perhaps matching TRBD2 (5 bases). Germline V CDR1 and CDR2: MNHEY, SMNVEV (reference sequence). Trimming removed 6 bases from V and 4 bases from J, with 13 bases in between. CDR3 length: 14 amino acids. The CDR3 DNA reads as TGTGCCAGCAGGGCTAGCAGGTCGTACAATGAGCAGTTCTTC. Residues: CASRASRSYNEQFF.

This clonotype was detected ten times or more. The rearrangement joins TRBV2 to TRBJ2-5; no firm D call. The CDR3 spans 13 residues. Trimming shortened V by 5 bases and J by 5 bases, and 12 bases separated the two germline ends. The germline V gene encodes CDR1 SNHLY and CDR2 FYNNEI. The DNA of the CDR3 is TGTGCCAGCAGTCAGCTCGTTTCGGAGACCCAGTACTTC. It codes for CASSQLVSETQYF.

This clonotype was counted ten times or more. The chain combines TRBV18 with TRBJ1-1, with no clear D. V lost 0 bases to trimming and J lost 1 base, with 9 bases between them. The V gene's germline CDR1 is KGHSH and CDR2 LQKENI. This CDR3 comprises 15 residues. The CDR3 nucleotides are TGTGCCAGCTCACCACCACACAACGGGAACACTGAAGCTTTCTTT. This sequence encodes CASSPPHNGNTEAFF.

This clonotype was recorded many times. The CDR3 DNA follows: TGCGCCAGCAGCCAGGGACAGGGGGACACTGAAGCTTTCTTT. This translates into CASSQGQGDTEAFF. The chain uses TRBV4-3 and TRBJ1-1; 11 nucleotides match TRBD1. The CDR3 sequence is 14 residues long. The V segment lost 3 bases and the J segment 3 bases; nucleotides outside the gene matches: 0. Germline V gene sequence: CDR1 LGHNA, CDR2 YSLEER.

Here the CDR3 DNA reads TGTGCCAGCAGTGGTTTCGGGGTAGGGGAGACCCAGTACTTC. This sequence encodes CASSGFGVGETQYF. This rearrangement joins TRBV2 to TRBJ2-5, with D possibly TRBD2 on 5 matching bases. Germline values: CDR1 SNHLY, CDR2 FYNNEI. Trimming pared 4 bases from V and 5 bases from J, leaving 14 bases between. The CDR3 is 14 residues long.

This clonotype was observed many times. The chain links TRBV11-2 to TRBJ2-7; perhaps D is TRBD1 or TRBD2 (5 bases each). The V end lost 0 bases, the J end lost 5 bases, and 8 bases lay between the germline ends. This CDR3 comprises 13 residues. The germline V gene encodes CDR1 SGHAT and CDR2 FQNNGV. The chain's CDR3 is CASSLDMGDEQYF. Written as DNA, the CDR3 is TGTGCCAGCAGCTTAGACATGGGGGACGAGCAGTACTTC.

Many counts were recorded for this clonotype. The CDR3 region is CASRRGGDVEKLFF. For the CDR3, the DNA is TGTGCCAGCAGGAGGGGGGGCGATGTTGAAAAACTGTTTTTT. The chain joins TRBV6-1 to TRBJ1-4, with D maybe TRBD1 (6 bases). This CDR3 spans 14 amino acids. The germline gives CDR1 MNHNS, CDR2 SASEGT. V lost 6 bases to trimming and J lost 7 bases, with 15 bases between them.

This clonotype appeared many times. The rearrangement uses TRBV28 and TRBJ2-1, with D hard to call. V was trimmed by 4 bases and J by 7 bases, leaving 8 bases between them. Germline V gene sequence: CDR1 MDHEN, CDR2 SYDVKM. This CDR3 comprises 12 residues. The CDR3 DNA follows: TGTGCCAGCAGTTCGTTCGAGAATGAGCAGTTCTTC. Protein: CASSSFENEQFF.

The rearrangement uses TRBV18 and TRBJ1-3, with D perhaps TRBD1 (5 bases). Germline assignment: CDR1 KGHSH and CDR2 LQKENI. The CDR3 runs to 14 residues. The V end lost 5 bases, the J end lost 8 bases, and 16 bases lay between the germline ends. CDR3 nucleotide sequence: TGTGCCAGCTCATGGGACGGCCGGTGGGACACCATATATTTT. Amino acid sequence: CASSWDGRWDTIYF.

At least ten counts were recorded for this clonotype. J is TRBJ2-1 and V is TRBV9; D is unresolved. The CDR3 spans 15 residues. Germline lookup yields CDR1 SGDLS and CDR2 YYNGEE. Trimming removed 0 bases from V and 3 bases from J, with 10 bases in between. CDR3: CASSVARENYNEQFF. As DNA, the CDR3 is TGTGCCAGCAGCGTAGCTAGGGAAAACTACAATGAGCAGTTCTTC.

This clonotype was counted at least ten times. The V and J genes are TRBV12-3 or TRBV12-4 and TRBJ1-5, with TRBD1 identical over 7 bases. Unmatched junction bases numbered 11, after V lost 5 bases and J lost 4 bases. The CDR3 covers 16 residues. The CDR3 loop reads CASSPGDSIFNQPQHF. CDR3 nucleotide sequence: TGTGCCAGCAGTCCCGGGGACAGTATTTTTAATCAGCCCCAGCATTTT.

This clonotype occurred a few times. This chain connects TRBV10-3 to TRBJ2-1; TRBD2 matches 14 bases. The CDR3 is 15 amino acids. J was trimmed by 5 bases and V by 9 bases; bases with no gene match: 6. The germline CDR1 and CDR2 sequences are ENHRY and SYGVKD. The DNA for the CDR3 is TGTGCCATGAAACGGGGACTAGCGGGAGACAATGAGCAGTTCTTC. It specifies CAMKRGLAGDNEQFF.

The chain combines TRBV12-3 or TRBV12-4 with TRBJ2-2; 8 bases line up with TRBD2. J was trimmed by 7 bases and V by 5 bases; bases with no gene match: 21. The length of the CDR3 is 19 residues. The DNA for the CDR3 is TGTGCCAGCAGTCTCCGACAAATGGCGGGGGGACTTCAGATCGGGGAGCTGTTTTTT. It encodes CASSLRQMAGGLQIGELFF.

There are a few counts of this clonotype. The chain is built from TRBV5-1 and TRBJ2-1, with D hard to call. This CDR3 comprises 14 residues. Germline loops: CDR1 SGHRS, CDR2 YFSETQ. The germline V and J ends were trimmed by 7 bases and 1 base, with 12 bases remaining between them. DNA of the CDR3: TGCGCCAGCGGGGTTGACCCATCCTACAATGAGCAGTTCTTC. It is translated as CASGVDPSYNEQFF. Filled out from reference TRBV5-1 and TRBJ2-1, the complete variable domain reads KAGVTQTPRYLIKTRGQQVTLSCSPISGHRSVSWYQQTPGQGLQFLFEYFSETQRNKGNFPGRFSGRQFSNSRSEMNVSTLELGDSALYLCASGVDPSYNEQFFGPGTRLTVL.

The table lists this clonotype with a few counts. This chain connects TRBV25-1 to TRBJ2-1, with D maybe TRBD1 (6 bases). Germline-derived CDR1 and CDR2 are MGHDK and SYGVNS. V was pared by 2 bases and J by 8 bases, with 10 bases between. This CDR3 region has 13 residues. The CDR3 sequence is CASSEGGWHEQFF. CDR3 DNA: TGTGCCAGCAGTGAAGGGGGCTGGCATGAGCAGTTCTTC.

In this sample, this clonotype turned up many times. The chain recombines TRBV6-2 or TRBV6-3 with TRBJ2-7; the match to TRBD2 covers 7 bases. Germline V CDR1 and CDR2: MNHEY, SVGEGT. V was pared by 0 bases and J by 1 base, with 3 bases of the junction left unmatched. The CDR3 extends over 15 amino acids. The CDR3 sequence: CASSYSGGKSYEQYF. CDR3 nucleotides: TGTGCCAGCAGTTACTCGGGGGGGAAATCCTACGAGCAGTACTTC.

This clonotype was recorded at least ten times. The V and J genes are TRBV7-3 and TRBJ2-3; D may correspond to TRBD1 or TRBD2 (5 bases each). CDR1 is SGHTA, CDR2 FQGTGA, per germline. The V end was cut by 4 bases, the J end by 10 bases, with 15 bases between. This CDR3 has 13 amino acids. The CDR3 nucleotides read TGTGCCAGCAGCTCACCGGGACGAATGGCGCAGTATTTT. It codes for CASSSPGRMAQYF.

V usage is TRBV19 and J usage is TRBJ2-7; tentatively, D is TRBD1 (6 bases). Trimming took off 7 bases at V and 6 bases at J, with 16 bases between the two ends. The CDR3 length is 13 residues. The germline V gene encodes CDR1 LNHDA and CDR2 SQIVND (reference sequence). This CDR3 is CASKVTGGVEQYF. The CDR3 DNA reads TGTGCCAGTAAGGTGACAGGAGGCGTCGAGCAGTACTTC.

The chain recombines TRBV9 with TRBJ1-3, with no clear D. Germline CDR1 and CDR2: SGDLS and YYNGEE. The V end was cut by 0 bases, the J end by 0 bases, with 4 bases between. CDR3 length equals 14 residues. CDR3 DNA sequence: TGTGCCAGCAGCGTAGCCCTCTCTGGAAACACCATATATTTT. Amino acids: CASSVALSGNTIYF.

This clonotype occurred a few times. This clone may be a read error of a much larger clone one base away. The chain is built from TRBV7-8 and TRBJ2-3; D is unclear. The V and J ends lost 5 bases and 4 bases respectively, with 10 bases between them. Per the germline V gene, CDR1 is SGHVS and CDR2 is FQNEAQ. This CDR3 is built from 13 residues. CDR3 loop: CASSTRSADTQYF. In nucleotides, the CDR3 is TGTGCCAGCAGCACCCGAAGCGCAGATACGCAGTATTTT.

This chain joins TRBV6-1 and TRBJ2-1; D unclear. The germline V gene has CDR1 MNHNS and CDR2 SASEGT. The CDR3 is made up of 15 amino acids. V lost 5 bases to trimming and J lost 3 bases, with 14 bases between them. CDR3 sequence reads: CASSPTPINYNEQFF. CDR3 DNA: TGTGCCAGCAGTCCGACTCCGATTAACTACAATGAGCAGTTCTTC.

In this sample, this clonotype turned up many times. The chain joins TRBV20-1 to TRBJ1-4; D possibly corresponds to TRBD1 (5 bases). Per the germline V gene, CDR1 is DFQATT and CDR2 is SNEGSKA (reference sequence). CDR3 length equals 14 residues. With 6 bases removed from V and 2 bases from J, the gap between germline ends came to 13 bases. The CDR3 region has the DNA TGCAGTGCCCTCCGGGGGACGACTAATGAAAAACTGTTTTTT. It yields the protein CSALRGTTNEKLFF.